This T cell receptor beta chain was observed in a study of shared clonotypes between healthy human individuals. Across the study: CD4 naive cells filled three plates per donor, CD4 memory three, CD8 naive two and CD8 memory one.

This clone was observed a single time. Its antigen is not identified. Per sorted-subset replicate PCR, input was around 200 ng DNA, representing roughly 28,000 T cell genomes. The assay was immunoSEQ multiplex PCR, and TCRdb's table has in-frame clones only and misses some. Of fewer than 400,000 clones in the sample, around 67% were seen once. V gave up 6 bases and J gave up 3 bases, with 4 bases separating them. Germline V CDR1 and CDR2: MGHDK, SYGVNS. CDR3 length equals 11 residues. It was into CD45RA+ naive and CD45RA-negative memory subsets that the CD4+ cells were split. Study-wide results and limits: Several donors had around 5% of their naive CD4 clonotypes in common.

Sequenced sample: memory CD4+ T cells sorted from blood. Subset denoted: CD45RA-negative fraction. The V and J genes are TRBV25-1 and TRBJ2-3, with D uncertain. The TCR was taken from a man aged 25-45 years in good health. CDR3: CASSNTDTQYF. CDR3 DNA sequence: TGTGCCAGCAGCAATACAGATACGCAGTATTTT.